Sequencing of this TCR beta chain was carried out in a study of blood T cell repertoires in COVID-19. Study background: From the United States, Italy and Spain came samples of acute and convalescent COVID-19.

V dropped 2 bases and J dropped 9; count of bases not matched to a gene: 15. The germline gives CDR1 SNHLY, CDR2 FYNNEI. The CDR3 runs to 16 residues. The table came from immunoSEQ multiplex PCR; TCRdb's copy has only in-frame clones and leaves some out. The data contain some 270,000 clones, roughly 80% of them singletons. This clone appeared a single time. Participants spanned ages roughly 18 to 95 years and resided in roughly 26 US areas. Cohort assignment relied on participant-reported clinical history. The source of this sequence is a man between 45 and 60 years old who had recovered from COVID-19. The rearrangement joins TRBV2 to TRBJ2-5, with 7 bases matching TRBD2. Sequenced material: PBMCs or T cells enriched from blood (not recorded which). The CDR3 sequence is CASSEIPGGTRGAQYF. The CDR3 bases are TGTGCCAGCAGTGAAATTCCGGGGGGTACGAGAGGGGCCCAGTACTTC. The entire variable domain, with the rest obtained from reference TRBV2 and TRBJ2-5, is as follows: EPEVTQTPSHQVTQMGQEVILRCVPISNHLYFYWYRQILGQKVEFLVSFYNNEISEKSEIFDDQFSVERPDGSNFTLKIRSTKLEDSAMYFCASSEIPGGTRGAQYFGPGTRLLVL.